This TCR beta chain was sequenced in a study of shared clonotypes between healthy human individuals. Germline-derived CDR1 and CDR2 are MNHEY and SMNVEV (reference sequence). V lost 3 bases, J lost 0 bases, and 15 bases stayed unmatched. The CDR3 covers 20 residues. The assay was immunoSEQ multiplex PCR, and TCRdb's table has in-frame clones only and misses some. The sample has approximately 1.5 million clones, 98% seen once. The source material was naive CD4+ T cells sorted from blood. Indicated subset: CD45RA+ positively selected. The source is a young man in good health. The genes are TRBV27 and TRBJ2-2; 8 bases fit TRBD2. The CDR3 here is CASSLFRTSQISPNTGELFF. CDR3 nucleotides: TGTGCCAGCAGTTTGTTTCGGACTAGCCAGATCTCTCCGAACACCGGGGAGCTGTTTTTT.